The 18 T cell receptor beta chains presented below share a single source sample, sequenced in a study of OX40 agonist ivuxolimab in advanced cancers. Measured with immunoSEQ multiplex PCR; TCRdb has only the in-frame clones, and not every one. The sample has around 13,000 clones; roughly 82% are singletons. The sequencing here drew on CD4+ or CD8+ T cells sorted from blood, taken in a trial of the OX40 agonist ivuxolimab. The receptors come from an adult with an advanced solid tumor such as melanoma, head and neck, liver or kidney cancer.

V and J are TRBV19 and TRBJ1-5; D is perhaps TRBD1 (5 bases). The germline gives CDR1 LNHDA, CDR2 SQIVND (reference sequence). The CDR3 is made up of 14 amino acids. V was pared by 3 bases and J by 4 bases, with 10 bases between. The CDR3 coding sequence is TGTGCCAGTAGTATCGGGGCACGGAATCAGCCCCAGCATTTT. This translates into CASSIGARNQPQHF.

The CDR3 here is CASGLADNEQFF. Here the CDR3 DNA reads TGTGCCTCGGGACTAGCGGACAATGAGCAGTTCTTC. This chain connects TRBV30 to TRBJ2-1, with TRBD2 identical over 11 bases. The CDR3 has 12 residues. Germline V CDR1 and CDR2: GTSNPN, SVGIG (reference sequence). The trim removed 7 bases at V and 5 bases at J, leaving 1 base unmatched.

This clone appeared a few times. The chain is built from TRBV28 and TRBJ2-1; D ambiguous. The CDR3 has 11 amino acids. The V end was cut by 4 bases, the J end by 5 bases, with 3 bases between. CDR1 MDHEN and CDR2 SYDVKM come from the germline V gene. This chain's CDR3 is CASSSNNEQFF. CDR3 DNA sequence: TGTGCCAGCAGTTCCAACAATGAGCAGTTCTTC.

The rearrangement uses TRBV19 and TRBJ2-5, with 9 bases fitting TRBD2. CDR1 and CDR2 from the germline V gene are LNHDA and SQIVND (reference sequence). V was clipped by 5 bases and J by 4 bases; unmatched bases: 2. This CDR3 is built from 13 residues. The CDR3 sequence is CASSWREGETQYF. The CDR3, as DNA: TGTGCCAGTAGTTGGCGGGAGGGAGAGACCCAGTACTTC.

The count of this clone is one. This chain joins TRBV4-2 and TRBJ2-1; D ambiguous. In germline, CDR1 is LGHNA, CDR2 YNFKEQ. This CDR3 is 15 amino acids long. V was clipped by 3 bases and J by 4 bases, with 13 bases between them. The CDR3 sequence: CASSHHESGYNEQFF. Written as DNA, the CDR3 is TGTGCCAGCAGCCACCACGAGTCCGGGTACAATGAGCAGTTCTTC.

The chain has TRBV7-9 and TRBJ1-1; TRBD1 agrees at 7 bases. The V segment lost 5 bases and the J segment 1 base; nucleotides outside the gene matches: 7. The CDR3 length is 15 residues. Germline assignment: CDR1 SEHNR and CDR2 FQNEAQ (reference sequence). CDR3 amino acids: CASSPRQGKNTEAFF. The CDR3 DNA sequence: TGTGCCAGCAGCCCGCGACAGGGCAAGAACACTGAAGCTTTCTTT.

The chain is built from TRBV4-1 and TRBJ2-7; D possibly corresponds to TRBD2 (6 bases). CDR1 and CDR2 (germline): MGHRA, YSYEKL. This CDR3 has 14 amino acids. V lost 4 bases, J lost 8 bases, and 18 bases lay in between. The CDR3 DNA reads as TGCGCCAGCAGCCCGGGACTTCTCGGATTCAAGCAGTACTTC. This gives the protein CASSPGLLGFKQYF.

The V call is TRBV6-1, the J call TRBJ2-7; the D gene could be TRBD1 or TRBD2 (5 bases each). The CDR3 totals 13 residues. Trimming stripped 8 bases from V and 3 bases from J, with 14 bases between. Germline-derived CDR1 and CDR2 are MNHNS and SASEGT. The CDR3 DNA follows: TGTGCCAGCCGCGACCAGGGAGACTACGAGCAGTACTTC. It codes for CASRDQGDYEQYF.

The chain recombines TRBV4-1 with TRBJ1-2, with 7 bases fitting TRBD1. The CDR3 is 15 residues long. J was trimmed by 7 bases and V by 1 base; bases with no gene match: 9. CDR1 and CDR2 (germline): MGHRA, YSYEKL. CDR3 region: CASSQGGTEPTGYTF. The CDR3 region has the DNA TGCGCCAGCAGCCAAGGAGGGACAGAACCAACTGGCTACACCTTC.

This chain links TRBV28 with TRBJ2-1; a possible D gene is TRBD1 (6 bases). V was cut by 3 bases and J by 5 bases, with 17 bases left in between. The CDR3 length is 16 residues. The germline V gene has CDR1 MDHEN and CDR2 SYDVKM. The CDR3 DNA reads as TGTGCCAGCAGTTTCCGGACAGAAACAGGCAACAATGAGCAGTTCTTC. This codes for CASSFRTETGNNEQFF.

V and J are TRBV4-1 and TRBJ2-7; D is possibly TRBD1 (6 bases). CDR1 is MGHRA, CDR2 YSYEKL, per germline. This CDR3 has 15 residues. V was clipped by 1 base and J by 3 bases, with 13 bases between them. The chain's CDR3 is CASSQVGRGDYEQYF. DNA of the CDR3: TGCGCCAGCAGCCAAGTCGGCAGGGGAGACTACGAGCAGTACTTC.

The chain has TRBV10-2 and TRBJ2-1; 11 bases line up with TRBD2. J lost 7 bases, V lost 3 bases, and 11 bases had no gene match. Germline V CDR1 and CDR2: WSHSY, SAAADI. The CDR3 has 17 amino acids. CDR3 DNA: TGCGCCAGCAGTGACCGAACTAGCGGGAGAGGTTTAAATGAGCAGTTCTTC. Its translation is CASSDRTSGRGLNEQFF.

V and J are TRBV25-1 and TRBJ2-2; D is ambiguous. The ends were cut back, 1 base at V and 5 bases at J, with 8 bases in the middle. The length of the CDR3 is 14 residues. Germline CDR1 reads MGHDK; CDR2 reads SYGVNS. The CDR3 nucleotides are TGTGCCAGCAGTGAATCCCCAGGAACCGGGGAGCTGTTTTTT. Amino acids: CASSESPGTGELFF.

This chain links TRBV25-1 with TRBJ2-2; D is perhaps TRBD1 or TRBD2 (5 bases each). The CDR3 is made up of 17 amino acids. CDR1 is MGHDK and CDR2 is SYGVNS in the germline V gene. With 4 bases removed from V and 5 bases from J, the gap between germline ends came to 20 bases. The CDR3 DNA reads as TGTGCCAGCAGTGCCGGGGCAACGCGGTTGGGGACCGGGGAGCTGTTTTTT. It codes for CASSAGATRLGTGELFF.

The chain employs TRBV10-1 and TRBJ2-2, with 7 bases identical to TRBD2. CDR1 and CDR2 from the germline V gene are WNHNN and SYGVQD (reference sequence). CDR3 length: 14 amino acids. Trimming took 5 bases from V and 7 from J; bases not matched to a gene: 7. The CDR3 region is CASSTSGNVGELFF. CDR3 nucleotide sequence: TGCGCCAGCAGTACAAGCGGGAACGTCGGGGAGCTGTTTTTT.

The gene calls are TRBV7-2 and TRBJ2-1; either TRBD1 or TRBD2 may fit D (5 bases each). Trimming stripped 5 bases from V and 5 bases from J, with 16 bases between. CDR1 is SGHTA and CDR2 is FQGNSA in the germline V gene. This CDR3 has 15 residues. The CDR3 bases are TGTGCCAGCAGCAACCTGGGGGACCTTGACAATGAGCAGTTCTTC. Translation gives CASSNLGDLDNEQFF.

This clone has just a few counts. J is TRBJ2-2 and V is TRBV6-4; 8 bases are shared with TRBD2. Germline loops: CDR1 MRHNA, CDR2 SNTAGT. V shed 5 bases, J shed 5 bases, and the junction held 7 bases outside the gene matches. The CDR3 consists of 15 residues. The CDR3 bases are TGTGCCAGCAGTCCCAGCGGGAGCGAGACCGGGGAGCTGTTTTTT. Protein: CASSPSGSETGELFF.

The chain combines TRBV10-3 with TRBJ2-7; the match to TRBD1 covers 9 bases. The CDR3 is 14 residues long. Per the germline V gene, CDR1 is ENHRY and CDR2 is SYGVKD. V shed 6 bases and J 0 bases; nucleotides not matched to a gene: 3. For the CDR3, the DNA is TGTGCCATCAGCTTGGGACAGGGCTCCTACGAGCAGTACTTC. It specifies CAISLGQGSYEQYF.